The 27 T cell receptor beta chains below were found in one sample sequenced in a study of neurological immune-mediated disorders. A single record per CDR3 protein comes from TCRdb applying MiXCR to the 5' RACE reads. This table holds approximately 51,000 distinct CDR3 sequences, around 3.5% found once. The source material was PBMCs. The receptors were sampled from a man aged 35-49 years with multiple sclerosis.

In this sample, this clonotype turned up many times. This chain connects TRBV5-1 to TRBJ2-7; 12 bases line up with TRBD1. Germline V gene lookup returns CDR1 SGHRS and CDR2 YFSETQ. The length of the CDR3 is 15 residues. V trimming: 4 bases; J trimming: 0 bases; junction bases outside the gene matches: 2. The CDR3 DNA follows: TGCGCCAGCAGCGGGACAGGGGGCGGCTCCTACGAGCAGTACTTC. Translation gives CASSGTGGGSYEQYF.

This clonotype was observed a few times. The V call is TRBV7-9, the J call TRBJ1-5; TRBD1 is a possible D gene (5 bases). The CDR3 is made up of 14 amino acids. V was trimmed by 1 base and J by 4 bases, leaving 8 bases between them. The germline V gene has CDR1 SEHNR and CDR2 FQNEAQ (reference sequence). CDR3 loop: CASSLGRQNQPQHF. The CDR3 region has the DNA TGTGCCAGCAGCTTAGGACGACAGAATCAGCCCCAGCATTTT.

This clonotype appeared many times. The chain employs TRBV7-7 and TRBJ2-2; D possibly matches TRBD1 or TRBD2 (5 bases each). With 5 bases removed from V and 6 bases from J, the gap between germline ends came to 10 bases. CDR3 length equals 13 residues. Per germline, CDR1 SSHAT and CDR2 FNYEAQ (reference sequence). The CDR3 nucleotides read TGTGCCAGCAGCATGGGGACGGCCGGGGAGCTGTTTTTT. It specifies CASSMGTAGELFF.

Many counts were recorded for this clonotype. The CDR3 coding sequence is TGTGCCAGTTCCGGGACTAGCGACTCCTACGAGCAGTACTTC. Its protein product is CASSGTSDSYEQYF. The rearrangement uses TRBV19 and TRBJ2-7, with 10 bases identical to TRBD2. J gave up 0 bases and V 8 bases, and 4 bases lay outside the gene matches. The length of the CDR3 is 14 residues. Germline V gene sequence: CDR1 LNHDA, CDR2 SQIVND (reference sequence).

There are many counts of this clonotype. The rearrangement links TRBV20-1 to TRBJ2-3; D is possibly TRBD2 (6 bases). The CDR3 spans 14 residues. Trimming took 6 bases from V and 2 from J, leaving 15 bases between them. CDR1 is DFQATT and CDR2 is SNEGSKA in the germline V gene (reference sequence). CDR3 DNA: TGCAGTGCGAAGACTAGAACCCTCACAGATACGCAGTATTTT. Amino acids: CSAKTRTLTDTQYF.

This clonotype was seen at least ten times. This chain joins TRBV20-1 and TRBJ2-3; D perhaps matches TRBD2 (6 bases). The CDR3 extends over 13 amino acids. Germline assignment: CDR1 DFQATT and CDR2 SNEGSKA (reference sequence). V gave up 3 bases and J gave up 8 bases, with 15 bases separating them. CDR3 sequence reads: CSARPPGLGTQYF. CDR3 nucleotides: TGCAGTGCTAGGCCCCCGGGACTGGGTACGCAGTATTTT.

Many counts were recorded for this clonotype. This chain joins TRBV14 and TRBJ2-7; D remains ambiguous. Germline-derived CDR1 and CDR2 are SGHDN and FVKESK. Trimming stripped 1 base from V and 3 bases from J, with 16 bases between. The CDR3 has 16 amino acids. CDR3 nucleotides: TGTGCCAGCAGCCAAGCGGCTGAGACGGAGATCTACGAGCAGTACTTC. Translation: CASSQAAETEIYEQYF. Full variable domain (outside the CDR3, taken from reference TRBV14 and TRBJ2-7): EAGVTQFPSHSVIEKGQTVTLRCDPISGHDNLYWYRRVMGKEIKFLLHFVKESKQDESGMPNNRFLAERTGGTYSTLKVQPAELEDSGVYFCASSQAAETEIYEQYFGPGTRLTVT.

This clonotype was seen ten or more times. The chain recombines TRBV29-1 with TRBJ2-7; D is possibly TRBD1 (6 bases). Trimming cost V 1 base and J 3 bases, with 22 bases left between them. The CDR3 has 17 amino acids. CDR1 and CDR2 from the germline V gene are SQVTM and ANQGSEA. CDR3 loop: CSVEGISQGRLNYEQYF. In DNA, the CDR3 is TGCAGCGTTGAAGGAATAAGTCAGGGGCGACTTAACTACGAGCAGTACTTC.

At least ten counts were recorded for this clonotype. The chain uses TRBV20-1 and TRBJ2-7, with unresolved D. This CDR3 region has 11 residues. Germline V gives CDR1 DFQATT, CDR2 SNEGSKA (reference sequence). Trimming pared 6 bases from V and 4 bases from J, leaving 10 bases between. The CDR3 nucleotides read TGCAGTGCCCCCAGAGAATACGAGCAGTACTTC. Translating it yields CSAPREYEQYF.

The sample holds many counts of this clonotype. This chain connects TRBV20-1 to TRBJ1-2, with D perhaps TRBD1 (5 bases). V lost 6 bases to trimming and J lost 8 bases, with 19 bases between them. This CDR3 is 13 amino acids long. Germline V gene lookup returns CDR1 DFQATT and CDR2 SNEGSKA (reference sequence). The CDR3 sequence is CSASYVGLEGYTF. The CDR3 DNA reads TGCAGTGCCTCATACGTGGGGCTGGAGGGCTACACCTTC.

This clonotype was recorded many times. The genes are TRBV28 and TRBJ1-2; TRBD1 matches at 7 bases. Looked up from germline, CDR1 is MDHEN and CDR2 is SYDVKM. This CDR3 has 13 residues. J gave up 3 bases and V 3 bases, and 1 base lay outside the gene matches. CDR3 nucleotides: TGTGCCAGCAGTTTCGGACAGGACTATGGCTACACCTTC. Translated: CASSFGQDYGYTF.

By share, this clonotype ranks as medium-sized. The CDR3 DNA reads as TGTGCCAGCAGCTTAGTGGGTAGCGCCTCCTACAATGAGCAGTTCTTC. Its protein is CASSLVGSASYNEQFF. J is TRBJ2-1 and V is TRBV7-2; D perhaps matches TRBD2 (5 bases). The CDR3 has 16 amino acids. Germline values: CDR1 SGHTA, CDR2 FQGNSA. V dropped 1 base and J dropped 0 bases, with 10 bases sitting between them.

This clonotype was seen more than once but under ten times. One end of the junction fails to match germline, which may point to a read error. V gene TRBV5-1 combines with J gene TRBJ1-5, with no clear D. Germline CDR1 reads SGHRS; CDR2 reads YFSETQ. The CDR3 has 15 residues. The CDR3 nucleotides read TGCGCCAGCAGCGTGGACGGTTACTTTAATCAGCCCCAGAATTTT. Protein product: CASSVDGYFNQPQNF.

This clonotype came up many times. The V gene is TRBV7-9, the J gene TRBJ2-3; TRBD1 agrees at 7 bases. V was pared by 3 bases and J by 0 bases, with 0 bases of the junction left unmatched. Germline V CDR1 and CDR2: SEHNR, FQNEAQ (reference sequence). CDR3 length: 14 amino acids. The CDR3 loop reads CASSLTGSTDTQYF. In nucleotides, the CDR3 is TGTGCCAGCAGCTTGACAGGGAGCACAGATACGCAGTATTTT.

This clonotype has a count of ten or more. Written as DNA, the CDR3 is TGCAGTGCTAGGGGGACAGGGACAAACACCGGGGAGCTGTTTTTT. It specifies CSARGTGTNTGELFF. The chain has TRBV20-1 and TRBJ2-2; 9 bases align to TRBD1. V lost 3 bases and J lost 2; bases outside the gene matches: 4. The CDR3 runs to 15 residues. Germline V gives CDR1 DFQATT, CDR2 SNEGSKA (reference sequence).

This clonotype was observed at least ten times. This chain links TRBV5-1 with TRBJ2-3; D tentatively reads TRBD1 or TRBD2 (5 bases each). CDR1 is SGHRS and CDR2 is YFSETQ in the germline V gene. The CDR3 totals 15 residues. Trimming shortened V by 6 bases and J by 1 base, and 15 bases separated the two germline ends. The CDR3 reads CASTRRQTGTDTQYF. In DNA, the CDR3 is TGCGCCAGCACTCGGAGGCAGACAGGCACAGATACGCAGTATTTT.

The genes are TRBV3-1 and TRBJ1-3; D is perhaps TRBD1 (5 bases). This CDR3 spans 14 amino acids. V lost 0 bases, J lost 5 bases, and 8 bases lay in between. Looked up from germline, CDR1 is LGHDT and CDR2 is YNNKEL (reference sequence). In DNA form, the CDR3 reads TGTGCCAGCAGCCAAGATGCAGGGAGAAACACCATATATTTT. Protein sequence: CASSQDAGRNTIYF.

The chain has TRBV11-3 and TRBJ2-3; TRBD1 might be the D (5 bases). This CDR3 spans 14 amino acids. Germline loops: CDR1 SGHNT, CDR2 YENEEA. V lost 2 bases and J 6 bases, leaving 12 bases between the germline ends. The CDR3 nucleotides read TGTGCCAGCAGCTTAATCGGAAAGGGGGATACGCAGTATTTT. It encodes CASSLIGKGDTQYF.

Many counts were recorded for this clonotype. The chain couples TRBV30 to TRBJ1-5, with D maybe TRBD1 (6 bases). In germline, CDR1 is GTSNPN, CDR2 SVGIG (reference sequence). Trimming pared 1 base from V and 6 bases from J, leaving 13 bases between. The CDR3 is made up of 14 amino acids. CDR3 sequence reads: CAWSGGAFAQPQHF. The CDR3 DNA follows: TGTGCCTGGAGTGGGGGGGCGTTTGCTCAGCCCCAGCATTTT.

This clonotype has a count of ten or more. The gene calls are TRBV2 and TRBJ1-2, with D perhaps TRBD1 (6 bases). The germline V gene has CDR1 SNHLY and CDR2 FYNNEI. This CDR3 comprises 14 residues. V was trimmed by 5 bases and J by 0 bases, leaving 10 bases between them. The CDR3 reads CASSIQGSNYGYTF. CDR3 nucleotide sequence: TGTGCCAGCAGTATACAGGGCTCTAACTATGGCTACACCTTC.

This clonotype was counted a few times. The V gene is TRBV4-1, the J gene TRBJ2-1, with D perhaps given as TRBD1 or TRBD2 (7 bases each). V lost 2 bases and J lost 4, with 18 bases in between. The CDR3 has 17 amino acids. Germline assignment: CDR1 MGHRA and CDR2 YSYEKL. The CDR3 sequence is CASSQTQGGLPYNEQFF. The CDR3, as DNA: TGCGCCAGCAGCCAAACCCAGGGGGGGCTTCCGTACAATGAGCAGTTCTTC.

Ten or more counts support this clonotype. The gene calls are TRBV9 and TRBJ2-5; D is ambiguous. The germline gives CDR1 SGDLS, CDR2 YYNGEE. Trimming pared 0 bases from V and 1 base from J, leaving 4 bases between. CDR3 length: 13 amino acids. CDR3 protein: CASSVASQETQYF. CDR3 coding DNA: TGTGCCAGCAGCGTAGCCAGCCAAGAGACCCAGTACTTC.

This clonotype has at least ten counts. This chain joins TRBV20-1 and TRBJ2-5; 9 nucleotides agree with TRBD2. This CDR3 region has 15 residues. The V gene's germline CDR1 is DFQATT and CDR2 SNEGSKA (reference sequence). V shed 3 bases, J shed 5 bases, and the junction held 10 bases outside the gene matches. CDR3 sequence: CSASSAGGPGETQYF. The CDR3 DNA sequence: TGCAGTGCTAGTTCGGCGGGGGGGCCTGGGGAGACCCAGTACTTC.

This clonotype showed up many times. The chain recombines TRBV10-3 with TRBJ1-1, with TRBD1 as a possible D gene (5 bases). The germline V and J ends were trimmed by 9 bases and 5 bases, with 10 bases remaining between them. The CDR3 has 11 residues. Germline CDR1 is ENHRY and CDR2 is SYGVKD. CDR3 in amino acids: CAIREGTEAFF. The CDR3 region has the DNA TGTGCCATAAGAGAGGGGACTGAAGCTTTCTTT.

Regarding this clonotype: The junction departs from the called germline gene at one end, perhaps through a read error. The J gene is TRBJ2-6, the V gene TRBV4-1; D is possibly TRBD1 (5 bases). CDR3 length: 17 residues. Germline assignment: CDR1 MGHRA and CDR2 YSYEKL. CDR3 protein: CASSQSRLLSGAKVLTF. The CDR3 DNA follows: TGCGCCAGCAGCCAATCCCGACTCCTATCTGGGGCCAAAGTCCTGACTTTC.

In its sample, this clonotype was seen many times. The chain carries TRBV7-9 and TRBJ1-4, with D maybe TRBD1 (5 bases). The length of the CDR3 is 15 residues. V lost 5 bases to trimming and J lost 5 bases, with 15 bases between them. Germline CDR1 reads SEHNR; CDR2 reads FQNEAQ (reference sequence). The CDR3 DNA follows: TGTGCCAGCAGCCTATCCGGGACGGGAAATGAAAAACTGTTTTTT. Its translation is CASSLSGTGNEKLFF.

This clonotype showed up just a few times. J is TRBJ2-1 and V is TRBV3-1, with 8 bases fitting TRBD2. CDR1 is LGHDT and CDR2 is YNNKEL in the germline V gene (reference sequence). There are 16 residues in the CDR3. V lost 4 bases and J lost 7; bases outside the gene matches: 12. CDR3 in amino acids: CASSRLSGGPKNEQFF. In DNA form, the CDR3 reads TGTGCCAGCAGCCGACTCTCGGGGGGGCCTAAAAATGAGCAGTTCTTC.